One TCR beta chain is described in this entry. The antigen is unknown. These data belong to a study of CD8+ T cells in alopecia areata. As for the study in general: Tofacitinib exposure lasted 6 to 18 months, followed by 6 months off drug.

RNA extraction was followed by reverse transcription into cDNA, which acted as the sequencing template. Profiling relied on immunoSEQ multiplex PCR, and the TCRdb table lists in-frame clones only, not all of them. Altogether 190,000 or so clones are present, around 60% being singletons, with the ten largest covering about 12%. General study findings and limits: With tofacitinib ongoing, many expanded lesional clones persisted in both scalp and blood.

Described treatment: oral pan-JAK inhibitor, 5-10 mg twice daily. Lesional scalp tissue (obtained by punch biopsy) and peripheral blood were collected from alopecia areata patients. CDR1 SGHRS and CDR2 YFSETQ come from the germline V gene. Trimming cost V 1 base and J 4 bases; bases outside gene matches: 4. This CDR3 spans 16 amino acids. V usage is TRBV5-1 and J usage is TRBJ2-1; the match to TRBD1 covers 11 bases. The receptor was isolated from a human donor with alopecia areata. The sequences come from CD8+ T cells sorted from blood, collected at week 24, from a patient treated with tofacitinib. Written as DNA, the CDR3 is TGCGCCAGCAGCTTGCCCGGGACAGGGGGGTACAATGAGCAGTTCTTC. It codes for CASSLPGTGGYNEQFF.